The next 11 T cell receptor beta chains were all read from a single sample in a study of radiation and T cells in renal cell carcinoma. The protocol was immunoSEQ multiplex PCR, while the TCRdb copy is restricted to in-frame clones and leaves out a portion. The repertoire holds some 81,000 clones, approximately 90% seen once, with over 5.5% in the top ten. Time point in this sample: blood 4 weeks post-SBRT, at nephrectomy. Specified treatment: 15 Gy SBRT to primary tumor, nephrectomy 4 weeks later. The starting material was blood, obtained from a patient whose treatment included radiotherapy and nephrectomy. Receptors were obtained from a woman aged 65 to 85 with renal cell carcinoma.

The chain has TRBV29-1 and TRBJ1-2; D is undetermined. The CDR3 is 11 amino acids. From germline, CDR1 is SQVTM and CDR2 ANQGSEA. V lost 4 bases and J 3 bases, leaving 6 bases between the germline ends. This chain's CDR3 is CSVAGDYGYTF. The CDR3 nucleotides are TGCAGCGTTGCCGGGGACTATGGCTACACCTTC.

This clone has only one observation. The chain employs TRBV28 and TRBJ1-2, with unresolved D. Germline CDR1 reads MDHEN; CDR2 reads SYDVKM. CDR3 length: 12 residues. Trimming took 3 bases from V and 3 from J, leaving 5 bases between them. The CDR3 reads CASSLSDYGYTF. Here the CDR3 DNA reads TGTGCCAGCAGTTTGTCAGACTATGGCTACACCTTC.

The J gene is TRBJ2-1, the V gene TRBV6-5; 9 positions agree with TRBD2. The J segment lost 7 bases and the V segment lost 6 bases, leaving 4 bases of the junction unmatched. There are 13 residues in the CDR3. The germline V gene has CDR1 MNHEY and CDR2 SVGAGI. CDR3 DNA: TGTGCCAGCAGGGCGGGGGGGCGGAATGAGCAGTTCTTC. Translating it yields CASRAGGRNEQFF.

J is TRBJ1-5 and V is TRBV6-1, with D unclear. The V gene lost 1 base and the J gene lost 6 bases, with 7 bases spanning the gap. Germline V lookup: CDR1 MNHNS, CDR2 SASEGT. The CDR3 runs 13 residues. CDR3 sequence: CASSEVGTQPQHF. The DNA of the CDR3 is TGTGCCAGCAGTGAAGTTGGTACTCAGCCCCAGCATTTT.

The chain has TRBV11-2 and TRBJ1-1; TRBD1 matches 7 bases. This CDR3 contains 17 residues. V lost 5 bases and J lost 1; bases outside the gene matches: 13. Per germline, CDR1 SGHAT and CDR2 FQNNGV. The CDR3 sequence: CASSAPGQTTRNTEAFF. DNA for the CDR3: TGTGCCAGCAGCGCACCGGGACAGACGACTCGGAACACTGAAGCTTTCTTT.

V and J are TRBV5-1 and TRBJ1-2; 7 bases fit TRBD1. The germline V gene has CDR1 SGHRS and CDR2 YFSETQ. The trim removed 4 bases at V and 6 bases at J, leaving 6 bases unmatched. The CDR3 runs to 13 residues. In DNA form, the CDR3 reads TGCGCCAGCAGCACACAGGGGATAAATGGCTACACCTTC. This sequence encodes CASSTQGINGYTF.

The CDR3 nucleotides are TGTGCCAGCAGCCCGGACAGGGCTAACACCATATATTTT. Translation gives CASSPDRANTIYF. The chain couples TRBV7-2 to TRBJ1-3; the match to TRBD1 covers 8 bases. CDR1 SGHTA and CDR2 FQGNSA come from the germline V gene. CDR3 length: 13 residues. The V and J ends lost 5 bases and 7 bases, in that order; junction bases with no gene match: 4.

This rearrangement joins TRBV7-2 to TRBJ2-3, with TRBD2 matching over 8 bases. Germline-derived CDR1 and CDR2 are SGHTA and FQGNSA. Trimming took 3 bases from V and 3 from J; bases not matched to a gene: 5. The CDR3 has 15 amino acids. The CDR3 DNA reads TGTGCCAGCAGCTTCACGGGGGGGCCAACAGATACGCAGTATTTT. This translates into CASSFTGGPTDTQYF. The full variable domain, rest sourced from reference TRBV7-2 and TRBJ2-3, is GAGVSQSPSNKVTEKGKDVELRCDPISGHTALYWYRQSLGQGLEFLIYFQGNSAPDKSGLPSDRFSAERTGGSVSTLTIQRTQQEDSAVYLCASSFTGGPTDTQYFGPGTRLTVL.

J is TRBJ2-1 and V is TRBV4-2; 9 bases fit TRBD2. From germline, CDR1 is LGHNA and CDR2 YNFKEQ. CDR3 size: 15 residues. Trimming removed 4 bases from V and 8 bases from J; junction bases left unmatched: 9. The CDR3 reads CASSLGGGALDEQFF. CDR3 DNA sequence: TGTGCCAGCAGCCTCGGCGGGGGGGCCTTGGATGAGCAGTTCTTC.

The table lists this clone with a few counts. The CDR3 DNA reads TGTGCCAGCAGCTTAATGGTGAGCACTGAAGCTTTCTTT. This codes for CASSLMVSTEAFF. The chain has TRBV11-1 and TRBJ1-1; D remains ambiguous. Trimming stripped 2 bases from V and 4 bases from J, with 8 bases between. The CDR3 loop spans 13 amino acids. Germline CDR1 is SGHAT and CDR2 is FQDESV (reference sequence).

The chain joins TRBV7-2 to TRBJ2-1; TRBD2 agrees at 10 bases. Unmatched junction bases numbered 7, after V lost 4 bases and J lost 7 bases. The CDR3 runs to 15 residues. Looked up from germline, CDR1 is SGHTA and CDR2 is FQGNSA. CDR3 region: CASSSPGLARNEQFF. CDR3 bases: TGTGCCAGCAGCTCCCCGGGACTAGCGCGGAATGAGCAGTTCTTC. Full variable domain (rest looked up from reference TRBV7-2 and TRBJ2-1): GAGVSQSPSNKVTEKGKDVELRCDPISGHTALYWYRQSLGQGLEFLIYFQGNSAPDKSGLPSDRFSAERTGGSVSTLTIQRTQQEDSAVYLCASSSPGLARNEQFFGPGTRLTVL.